This TCR beta chain emerged from a study of control samples from healthy donors and cancer patients (dated by TCRdb to the early 2020s). CDR1 is given as SNHLY and CDR2 as FYNNEI, both from the germline V gene. Its CDR3 holds 11 amino acids, cysteine through phenylalanine. Only the CDR3 part of the read is kept: 33 bases, read in frame from the first base. The V and J ends are trimmed by 6 bases and 0 bases, leaving 2 bases between them. Turning to this clone: The antigen it recognizes is unknown. No much larger clonotype is one base removed from it; base qualities were not supplied. Other DNA sequences in the same sample also yield this CDR3.

The method behind the library was the immunoSEQ multiplex PCR assay. The table was pulled from immuneACCESS by TCRdb, which kept in-frame rearrangements only. Such tables lose some clones; where checked, under half of the loss comes from unresolved V genes, and the rest has no known cause. For this sample the table gives 350,000 to 450,000 clones, of which roughly 90% were detected only once. 6% to 7% of the sample is taken by the ten largest. The receptor's source is a man aged 35 to 55 with head and neck cancer. The specimen sequenced was PBMCs. The rearranged chain carries TRBV2 and TRBJ1-1, with no D gene named confidently. The nucleotide sequence is given as TGTGCCAGCAGGCTGAACACTGAAGCTTTCTTT. Translation gives CASRLNTEAFF.